The present T cell receptor beta chain was sequenced within a study of identical twins. From germline, CDR1 is SGHTA and CDR2 FQGNSA. The CDR3 covers 14 residues. V was shortened by 5 bases and J by 3 bases, with 13 bases between the two germline ends. Unique molecular identifiers were present on the cDNA, and a universal primer site came from template switching. TCRdb reanalysed the 5' RACE reads using MiXCR and keeps one entry per CDR3 protein. Of 500,000 to 650,000 distinct CDR3 sequences in the sample, under 8.5% are singletons; the top ten hold over 1.5%. Another study also made use of these data, one on yellow fever vaccine responses in identical twins.

Source material: PBMCs. The TCR originated in a woman aged 18-35 years in good health. This sequence joins TRBV7-2 and TRBJ1-2; D is undetermined. CDR3 sequence reads: CASSQRALYYGYTF. As DNA, the CDR3 is TGTGCCAGCAGCCAACGGGCACTCTACTATGGCTACACCTTC.